These 5 T cell receptor beta chains share one sample of origin, sequenced in a study of cytomegalovirus exposure and HLA in healthy donors. In the PCR, 60 Vbeta and 13 Jbeta primers were used. Sequencing used immunoSEQ multiplex PCR; TCRdb keeps in-frame clones, though not all of them. The sample has some 100,000 clones, around 80% seen once. Material: PBMCs. These receptors all come from a male donor in good health and CMV-seropositive.

The V gene is TRBV15, the J gene TRBJ1-2; 8 nucleotides align to TRBD1. Trimming removed 1 base from V and 7 bases from J; junction bases left unmatched: 11. This CDR3 has 16 residues. Per germline, CDR1 LNHNV and CDR2 YYDKDF (reference sequence). CDR3 sequence: CATSRVGQGGTGGYTF. The DNA of the CDR3 is TGTGCCACCAGCAGAGTCGGACAGGGCGGCACAGGTGGCTACACCTTC.

This sequence joins TRBV11-2 and TRBJ2-1, with D maybe TRBD1 (8 bases). Trimming stripped 5 bases from V and 9 bases from J, with 17 bases between. This CDR3 has 14 amino acids. The germline V gene has CDR1 SGHAT and CDR2 FQNNGV. The CDR3 region has the DNA TGTGCCAGCAGCAACAGGGGGTGGGAGGGTGAGCAGTTCTTC. It encodes CASSNRGWEGEQFF.

This chain connects TRBV11-3 to TRBJ1-4; no reliable D call. There are 12 residues in the CDR3. The germline V gene encodes CDR1 SGHNT and CDR2 YENEEA. V lost 5 bases and J 6 bases, leaving 7 bases between the germline ends. The CDR3 sequence is CASSQRDEKLFF. For the CDR3, the DNA is TGTGCCAGCAGCCAGAGGGATGAAAAACTGTTTTTT.

The chain links TRBV5-6 to TRBJ2-3, with D possibly TRBD2 on 5 matching bases. Germline loops: CDR1 SGHDT, CDR2 YYEEEE. CDR3 length equals 16 residues. V was cut by 4 bases and J by 2 bases, with 17 bases left in between. This CDR3 is CASSKLEGDITDTQYF. CDR3 nucleotides: TGTGCCAGCAGCAAACTTGAGGGCGATATCACAGATACGCAGTATTTT.

The chain has TRBV21-1 and TRBJ2-7; the D segment call TRBD2 is taken from the table without a DNA check. TRBV21-1 represents a pseudogene. There are 18 residues in the CDR3. The CDR3 nucleotides read TGTGCCAGCAGCACCCAGACTAGCGGGGGAGGAACCACCTACGAGCAGTACTTC. It specifies CASSTQTSGGGTTYEQYF.